Listed below are T cell receptor beta chains from one sample, sequenced in a study of T cells in Graves' hyperthyroidism and ophthalmopathy. Via MiXCR, TCRdb re-called the multiplex PCR reads, giving one row per CDR3 protein. The sample records under 350,000 distinct CDR3 sequences, 12% to 15% being singletons. The material sequenced was blood. The receptors originated from a woman aged 40 to 50 with Graves' ophthalmopathy. CDR3s include the opening cysteine and the closing phenylalanine or tryptophan. The order of the fields is CDR3 DNA, CDR3 protein, clone size, V gene, J gene, CDR3 length, D gene. A D gene is named only where the DNA matches it firmly. Clone size is stated in some rows and not others, as once, few, many or a class when expanded.

TGTGCCAGCTCACCAGCCGGGACTAGCCAGCACGAGCAGTACTTC	CASSPAGTSQHEQYF	-	TRBV18	TRBJ2-7	15	TRBD2
TGTGCCAGCGGGGGGTCTCGATACGAGCAGTACTTC	CASGGSRYEQYF	few	TRBV7-8	TRBJ2-7	12	-
TGCGCCAGCAGTGATGCCCGGGGGGGGCTCGGGGAGCTGTTTTTT	CASSDARGGLGELFF	many	TRBV10-2	TRBJ2-2	15	TRBD2
TGCAGCGTTGCCGCGGGACAGCCCTTAGAGCCCCAGCATTTT	CSVAAGQPLEPQHF	many	TRBV29-1	TRBJ1-5	14	TRBD1
TGTGCCAGCAGCGGGCGACAGGAAGCAACTAATGAAAAACTGTTTTTT	CASSGRQEATNEKLFF	many	TRBV7-8	TRBJ1-4	16	-
TGTGCCAGCAGTTTCGGGGGGAATGAAAAACTGTTTTTT	CASSFGGNEKLFF	many	TRBV12-3/TRBV12-4	TRBJ1-4	13	-
TGTGCCAGCAGTTTAGGGACTAGACGGAACGAGCAGTACTTC	CASSLGTRRNEQYF	many	TRBV12-3/TRBV12-4	TRBJ2-7	14	TRBD2
TGTGCCATCAGTCTTCAGGGAGGACTGTACGAGCAGTACTTC	CAISLQGGLYEQYF	many	TRBV10-3	TRBJ2-7	14	-
TGCGCCAGCAGCCCAGACAAAAACATTCAGTACTTC	CASSPDKNIQYF	-	TRBV10-2	TRBJ2-4	12	-
TGCAGTGCTAGAGCCCCGGGCTCATCGGGGTTCGAGCAGTACTTC	CSARAPGSSGFEQYF	-	TRBV20-1	TRBJ2-7	15	-
TGTGCCAGCAGCTTGAGGGGGATGTACGAGCAGTACTTC	CASSLRGMYEQYF	-	TRBV13	TRBJ2-7	13	-
TGTGCCAGCGGCGGCGACGCCGGGACTAGCGGAACTCTTACGCAGTATTTT	CASGGDAGTSGTLTQYF	-	TRBV5-4	TRBJ2-3	17	TRBD2
TGCGCCAGCAGCTTACAGGCGGGCTTGGAGCCCCAGCATTTT	CASSLQAGLEPQHF	many	TRBV5-1	TRBJ1-5	14	-
TGTGCCAGCAGCTTACTCTTAGGGACAGTAAACACCGGGGAGCTGTTTTTT	CASSLLLGTVNTGELFF	-	TRBV7-8	TRBJ2-2	17	TRBD1
TGTGCCACCAGTGAATCAGGACAGCTTAACACCGGGGAGCTGTTTTTT	CATSESGQLNTGELFF	-	TRBV24-1	TRBJ2-2	16	-
TGTGCCAGCAGCGACGACCCATCGGTCTACGAGCAGTACTTC	CASSDDPSVYEQYF	-	TRBV7-9	TRBJ2-7	14	-
TGTGCCATCAGTGATCTGGACAAGCAAGAGACCCAGTACTTC	CAISDLDKQETQYF	once	TRBV10-3	TRBJ2-5	14	-
TGTGCCAGCGGGAGACTAAAGAGTCTCAATGAGCAGTTCTTC	CASGRLKSLNEQFF	-	TRBV2	TRBJ2-1	14	-
TGTGCCAGCACCTACGAGAGGGGTGAGCAGTTCTTC	CASTYERGEQFF	-	TRBV3-1	TRBJ2-1	12	-
TGTGCCAGCAGCTTAAACCCCAATGAGCAGTTCTTC	CASSLNPNEQFF	once	TRBV5-4	TRBJ2-1	12	-
TGTGCCAGCAGTGCGTCTGGGTTAAGCAATCAGCCCCAGCATTTT	CASSASGLSNQPQHF	many	TRBV6-1	TRBJ1-5	15	-
TGTGCCAGCAGCCTGGGGGTGAGGAACACTGAAGCTTTCTTT	CASSLGVRNTEAFF	-	TRBV5-4	TRBJ1-1	14	-
TGTGCCAGCAGCCATGCCCCGGACAGGGAGCAGTTCTTC	CASSHAPDREQFF	many	TRBV3-1	TRBJ2-1	13	TRBD1
TGTGCCAGCAGTTTCGCACTAGCGGGAAGAGAGACCCAGTACTTC	CASSFALAGRETQYF	-	TRBV27	TRBJ2-5	15	TRBD2
TGCAGTGCTAACCCATTGGGGGGGGCATACAATGAGCAGTTCTTC	CSANPLGGAYNEQFF	many	TRBV20-1	TRBJ2-1	15	-
TGTGCCAGCAGTCCGACCCAGAGAAGATTCTCCTATAATTCACCCCTCCACTTT	CASSPTQRRFSYNSPLHF	few	TRBV27	TRBJ1-6	18	-
TGTGCCAGCAGTCGAACCGGGACAGTAGGAAACACCATATATTTT	CASSRTGTVGNTIYF	many	TRBV12-3/TRBV12-4	TRBJ1-3	15	TRBD1
TGTGCCAGCAGCCCAAGAGGTGGCGGGGGGAACAATGAGCAGTTCTTC	CASSPRGGGGNNEQFF	many	TRBV12-3/TRBV12-4	TRBJ2-1	16	TRBD2
TGTGCCAGCAGCTTGCAATGGGACTACGAGCAGTACTTC	CASSLQWDYEQYF	-	TRBV5-5	TRBJ2-7	13	-
TGCAGCTACGCCACCGTACCGGGGTACCAAGAGACCCAGTACTTC	CSYATVPGYQETQYF	many	TRBV29-1	TRBJ2-5	15	-
TGCAGTGCTACCCGGGGGGCAGGGAGCCCCCAGCATTTT	CSATRGAGSPQHF	-	TRBV20-1	TRBJ1-5	13	-
TGTGCCAGCGGTAGGACAGGGACCAACACTGAAGCTTTCTTT	CASGRTGTNTEAFF	many	TRBV6-1	TRBJ1-1	14	TRBD1
TGCAGTGCTAGGAGGACTAGCGGGGGGTTTAGCTCCTACAATGAGCAGTTCTTC	CSARRTSGGFSSYNEQFF	few	TRBV20-1	TRBJ2-1	18	TRBD2
TGCAGCTCTCCCCGGGACAAAGACACAGATACGCAGTATTTT	CSSPRDKDTDTQYF	-	TRBV29-1	TRBJ2-3	14	-
TGTGCCACCAGCAAAGGGGTTGGGACTAATGAAAAACTGTTTTTT	CATSKGVGTNEKLFF	many	TRBV15	TRBJ1-4	15	-
TGTGCCAGCGGGGAGGGCGTGGCCTACAATGAGCAGTTCTTC	CASGEGVAYNEQFF	many	TRBV12-3/TRBV12-4	TRBJ2-1	14	TRBD2